This TCR beta chain stems from a study of T cell changes during pregnancy in multiple sclerosis (dated by TCRdb to about 2019). At the level of the whole study: The study looked at changes in the T cell repertoire across pregnancy in women with multiple sclerosis.

The germline ends are 10 bases apart after V is trimmed by 1 base and J by 0 bases. The CDR3 has 16 amino acids, counting the end cysteine and phenylalanine. CDR3 DNA is the only sequence kept; it has 48 bases, read in frame from the first base. CDR1 and CDR2 were assigned from the germline V gene as MNHEY and SVGAGI. The library was generated by the immunoSEQ multiplex PCR assay. The immuneACCESS repertoire file appears here via TCRdb, limited to in-frame rearrangements. These files lack a portion of the clones; in checked studies, under half of the deficit traces to unresolved V genes, and the cause of the others is not known. Across this sample there are around 33,000 clones, with approximately 88% seen only once. Of the sample, less than 9% is held by the ten largest clones. As to this clone: This clone's antigen is unknown. There are no base qualities to consult, and no much larger clone falls within one base.

The chain links TRBV6-5 with TRBJ2-1; TRBD1 is perhaps the D gene, given 5 matching bases. The origin of this receptor is a female donor with multiple sclerosis, enrolled in a pregnancy study. The sample in question was CD8+ T cells from peripheral blood mononuclear cells, obtained before pregnancy. At the DNA level, the sequence is TGTGCCAGCAGTTACTGGGGCCCAAGCTCCTACAATGAGCAGTTCTTC. This codes for CASSYWGPSSYNEQFF.